Shown below are 16 T cell receptor beta chains from a single sample sequenced in a study of blood T cells in healthy people across ages. A J-beta primer mix and a sample-barcoded 5' primer were used in a second PCR of roughly 6 to 11 cycles. MiXCR was run by TCRdb on the 5' RACE reads, yielding one entry per CDR3 protein. The data show hundreds of thousands of distinct CDR3 sequences, 49% seen once. Sequencing used blood. The receptor source for this set is a woman aged 60-70 years in good health.

This clonotype was counted only a few times. This sequence joins TRBV7-2 and TRBJ2-7; the match to TRBD1 covers 7 bases. Germline V CDR1 and CDR2: SGHTA, FQGNSA. CDR3 length equals 14 residues. Trimming took 5 bases from V and 4 from J; bases not matched to a gene: 8. In nucleotides, the CDR3 is TGTGCCAGCAGCACCCGGACAGGAGCTTACGAGCAGTACTTC. It yields the protein CASSTRTGAYEQYF.

The rearrangement joins TRBV28 to TRBJ2-1; D is unclear. V was shortened by 3 bases and J by 4 bases, with 25 bases between the two germline ends. Germline V gene lookup returns CDR1 MDHEN and CDR2 SYDVKM. This CDR3 is built from 19 residues. The CDR3 loop reads CASSFHWPPTSAFYNEQFF. Written as DNA, the CDR3 is TGTGCCAGCAGTTTTCATTGGCCGCCGACTTCCGCCTTTTACAATGAGCAGTTCTTC.

Only a few counts were recorded for this clonotype. The chain is built from TRBV30 and TRBJ1-4, with D hard to call. Germline loops: CDR1 GTSNPN, CDR2 SVGIG (reference sequence). The CDR3 runs 12 residues. Deletions cut 0 bases from V and 7 bases from J, with 6 bases between. The CDR3 spells CAWSVRAEKLFF. The CDR3 DNA reads as TGTGCCTGGAGTGTAAGGGCTGAAAAACTGTTTTTT.

This clonotype appeared a single time. The gene calls are TRBV3-1 and TRBJ2-2, with a weak D call TRBD1 (5 bases). CDR1 and CDR2 (germline): LGHDT, YNNKEL (reference sequence). This CDR3 comprises 12 residues. Trimming pared 10 bases from V and 3 bases from J, leaving 9 bases between. In DNA form, the CDR3 reads TGTGCCACCAGGGCCTACACCGGGGAGCTGTTTTTT. It translates to CATRAYTGELFF. The full variable domain, with the rest looked up from reference TRBV3-1 and TRBJ2-2, is DTAVSQTPKYLVTQMGNDKSIKCEQNLGHDTMYWYKQDSKKFLKIMFSYNNKELIINETVPNRFSPKSPDKAHLNLHINSLELGDSAVYFCATRAYTGELFFGEGSRLTVL.

The V call is TRBV4-2, the J call TRBJ2-3; TRBD2 aligns across 15 bases. After removal of 3 bases from V and 1 base from J, the junction contained 8 bases not matched to a gene. Germline CDR1 reads LGHNA; CDR2 reads YNFKEQ. The CDR3 runs 19 residues. The CDR3 is CASSHTGLAGGGGTDTQYF. CDR3 DNA: TGTGCCAGCAGCCATACGGGACTAGCGGGAGGTGGCGGCACAGATACGCAGTATTTT.

This clonotype has more than one count but fewer than ten. The chain has TRBV7-8 and TRBJ2-3; D unclear. Germline CDR1 SGHVS, CDR2 FQNEAQ. CDR3 length: 13 residues. Trimming removed 1 base from V and 4 bases from J, with 6 bases in between. CDR3 in DNA: TGTGCCAGCAGCTTAGATATCGCAGATACGCAGTATTTT. It codes for CASSLDIADTQYF. Full variable domain (rest looked up from reference TRBV7-8 and TRBJ2-3): GAGVSQSPRYKVAKRGQDVALRCDPISGHVSLFWYQQALGQGPEFLTYFQNEAQLDKSGLPSDRFFAERPEGSVSTLKIQRTQQEDSAVYLCASSLDIADTQYFGPGTRLTVL.

J is TRBJ2-1 and V is TRBV11-3; 8 bases line up with TRBD2. Germline trimming cut 3 bases from V and 5 bases from J; bases unmatched to any gene: 12. Germline-derived CDR1 and CDR2 are SGHNT and YENEEA. The CDR3 contains 17 residues. As DNA, the CDR3 is TGTGCCAGCAGCTTGACGGTGGGACTAGTATGGAACAATGAGCAGTTCTTC. Residues: CASSLTVGLVWNNEQFF.

This clonotype was seen more than once but under ten times. The CDR3 nucleotides read TGTGCCAGCTCACCAAGCGAAGCGAGCGAGCAGTACTTC. Amino acids: CASSPSEASEQYF. This chain joins TRBV18 and TRBJ2-5; D gene uncertain. The J call is doubtful: the DNA matches TRBJ2-7 better. Germline V gives CDR1 KGHSH, CDR2 LQKENI. The CDR3 consists of 13 residues.

V and J are TRBV30 and TRBJ2-7, with D tentatively TRBD2 (5 bases). Germline V gene data show CDR1 as GTSNPN and CDR2 as SVGIG (reference sequence). The CDR3 is 15 amino acids. Trimming left V 3 bases short and J 3 bases short, with 18 bases between. For the CDR3, the DNA is TGTGCCTGGAGGGCGCCAGAAACCGGGGACTACGAGCAGTACTTC. Residues: CAWRAPETGDYEQYF.

The chain employs TRBV12-3 or TRBV12-4 and TRBJ2-5, with D possibly called TRBD1 or TRBD2 (6 bases each). The CDR3 runs 15 residues. Trimming shortened V by 3 bases and J by 4 bases, and 15 bases separated the two germline ends. CDR3 sequence (DNA): TGTGCCAGCAGTTTCCGGCGGGAAGGGGGAGAGACCCAGTACTTC. It yields the protein CASSFRREGGETQYF.

This sequence joins TRBV11-2 and TRBJ2-3; 9 nucleotides line up with TRBD1. The V and J ends lost 3 bases and 4 bases, in that order; junction bases with no gene match: 8. CDR3 size: 16 residues. Germline V gene lookup returns CDR1 SGHAT and CDR2 FQNNGV. CDR3 bases: TGTGCCAGCAGCTTTCGGGACAGGGAGGTCCCAGATACGCAGTATTTT. Translated, it gives CASSFRDREVPDTQYF.

CDR3 residues: CATSESAGQGLNSGANVLTF. DNA of the CDR3: TGTGCCACCAGTGAGTCGGCGGGCCAGGGGCTAAACTCTGGGGCCAACGTCCTGACTTTC. This rearrangement joins TRBV24-1 to TRBJ2-6; D is possibly TRBD1 (6 bases). The CDR3 extends over 20 amino acids. Germline V CDR1 and CDR2: KGHDR, SFDVKD. V was trimmed by 4 bases and J by 0 bases, leaving 21 bases between them.

The chain joins TRBV7-2 to TRBJ2-1; D is possibly TRBD1 or TRBD2 (5 bases each). Germline V gene data show CDR1 as SGHTA and CDR2 as FQGNSA. CDR3 size: 15 residues. Trimming took 2 bases from V and 2 from J, leaving 10 bases between them. This chain's CDR3 is CASSLMTGPYNEQFF. For the CDR3, the DNA is TGTGCCAGCAGCTTAATGACGGGGCCCTACAATGAGCAGTTCTTC.

This clonotype showed up just a few times. V is TRBV15 and J is TRBJ1-2, with D perhaps matching TRBD1 (5 bases). The V gene's germline CDR1 is LNHNV and CDR2 YYDKDF (reference sequence). The CDR3 is 13 amino acids. V lost 1 base, J lost 8 bases, and 11 bases lay in between. In nucleotides, the CDR3 is TGTGCCACCAGCAGAGCCCCCAGGGAAGGCTACACCTTC. Translating it yields CATSRAPREGYTF.

The V and J genes are TRBV18 and TRBJ2-1; D is ambiguous. CDR3 length: 14 residues. From germline, CDR1 is KGHSH and CDR2 LQKENI. The V end lost 2 bases, the J end lost 4 bases, and 9 bases lay between the germline ends. As DNA, the CDR3 is TGTGCCAGCTCACCAAACCTTAGATACAATGAGCAGTTCTTC. This encodes CASSPNLRYNEQFF.

This clonotype has only a few counts. The gene calls are TRBV27 and TRBJ2-5; 8 bases line up with TRBD2. The J call is in doubt because the DNA end fits TRBJ2-7 better. In germline, CDR1 is MNHEY, CDR2 SMNVEV (reference sequence). CDR3 length equals 13 residues. CDR3 region: CASKTSDTYEQYF. The CDR3 region has the DNA TGTGCCAGCAAGACTAGCGACACCTACGAGCAGTACTTC.